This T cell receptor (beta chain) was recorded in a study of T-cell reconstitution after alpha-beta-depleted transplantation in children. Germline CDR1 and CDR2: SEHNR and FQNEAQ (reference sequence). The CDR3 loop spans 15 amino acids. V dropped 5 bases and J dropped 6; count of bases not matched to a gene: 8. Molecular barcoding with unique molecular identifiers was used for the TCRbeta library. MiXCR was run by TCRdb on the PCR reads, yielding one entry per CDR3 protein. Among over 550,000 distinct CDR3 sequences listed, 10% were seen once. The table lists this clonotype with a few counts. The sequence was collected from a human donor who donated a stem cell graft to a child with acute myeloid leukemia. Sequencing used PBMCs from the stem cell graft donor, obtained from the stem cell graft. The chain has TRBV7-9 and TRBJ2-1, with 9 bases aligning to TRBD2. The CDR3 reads CASSETGTSSNEQFF. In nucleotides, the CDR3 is TGTGCCAGCAGCGAAACCGGGACTAGCAGCAATGAGCAGTTCTTC.